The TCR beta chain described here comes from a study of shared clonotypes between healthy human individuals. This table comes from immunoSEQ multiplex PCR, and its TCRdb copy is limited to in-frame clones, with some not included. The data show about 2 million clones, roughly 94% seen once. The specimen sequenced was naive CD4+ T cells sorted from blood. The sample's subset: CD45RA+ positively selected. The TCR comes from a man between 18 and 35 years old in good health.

This CDR3 reads CAWSQDSGGRGPYEQYF. The CDR3 DNA follows: TGTGCCTGGAGCCAGGACAGCGGGGGTAGAGGGCCCTACGAGCAGTACTTC. V usage is TRBV30 and J usage is TRBJ2-7; 8 bases match TRBD2. With V trimmed by 3 bases and J by 2 bases, 15 bases remained unmatched. The CDR3 sequence is 17 residues long. CDR1 is GTSNPN and CDR2 is SVGIG in the germline V gene (reference sequence).